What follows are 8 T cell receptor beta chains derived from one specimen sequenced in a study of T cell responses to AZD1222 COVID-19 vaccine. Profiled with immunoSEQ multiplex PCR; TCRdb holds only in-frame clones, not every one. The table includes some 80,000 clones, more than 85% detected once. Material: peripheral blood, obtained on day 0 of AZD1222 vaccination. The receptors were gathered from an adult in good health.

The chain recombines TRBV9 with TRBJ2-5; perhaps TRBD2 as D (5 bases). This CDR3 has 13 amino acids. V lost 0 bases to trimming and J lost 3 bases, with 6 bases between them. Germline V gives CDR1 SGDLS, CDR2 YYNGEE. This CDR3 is CASSVGGEETQYF. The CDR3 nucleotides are TGTGCCAGCAGCGTAGGGGGAGAAGAGACCCAGTACTTC.

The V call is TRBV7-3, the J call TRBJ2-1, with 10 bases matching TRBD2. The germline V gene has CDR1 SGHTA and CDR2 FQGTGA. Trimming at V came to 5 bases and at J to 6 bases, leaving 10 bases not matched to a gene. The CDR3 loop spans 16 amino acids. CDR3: CASSPPSGGALNEQFF. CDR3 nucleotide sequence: TGTGCCAGCAGCCCGCCGAGCGGGGGGGCCCTCAATGAGCAGTTCTTC. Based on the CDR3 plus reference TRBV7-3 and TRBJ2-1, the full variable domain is GAGVSQTPSNKVTEKGKYVELRCDPISGHTALYWYRQSLGQGPEFLIYFQGTGAADDSGLPNDRFFAVRPEGSVSTLKIQRTERGDSAVYLCASSPPSGGALNEQFFGPGTRLTVL.

For the CDR3, the DNA is TGTGCCAGCAGTTACGGGGTAGCGGGGGTCCAAGAGACCCAGTACTTC. It yields the protein CASSYGVAGVQETQYF. The J gene is TRBJ2-5, the V gene TRBV6-6, with 9 positions matching TRBD2. J was trimmed by 1 base and V by 2 bases; bases with no gene match: 5. Looked up from germline, CDR1 is MNHNY and CDR2 is SVGAGI (reference sequence). The CDR3 consists of 16 residues.

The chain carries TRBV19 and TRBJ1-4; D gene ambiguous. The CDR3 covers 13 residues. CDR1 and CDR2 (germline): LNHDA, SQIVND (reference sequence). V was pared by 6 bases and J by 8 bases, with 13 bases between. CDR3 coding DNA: TGTGCCAGTAGGCAGAATTTAAAGGAAAAACTGTTTTTT. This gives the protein CASRQNLKEKLFF.

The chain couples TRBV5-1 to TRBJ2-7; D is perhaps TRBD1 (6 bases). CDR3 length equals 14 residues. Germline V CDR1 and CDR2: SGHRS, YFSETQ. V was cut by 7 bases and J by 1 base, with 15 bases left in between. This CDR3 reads CASRRLTGSYEQYF. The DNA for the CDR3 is TGCGCCAGCCGGAGGTTGACAGGTTCCTACGAGCAGTACTTC.

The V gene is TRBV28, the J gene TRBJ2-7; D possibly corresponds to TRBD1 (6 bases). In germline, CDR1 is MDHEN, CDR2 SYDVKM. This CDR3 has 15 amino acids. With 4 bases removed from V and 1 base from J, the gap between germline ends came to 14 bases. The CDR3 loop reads CASSSTGYRSYEQYF. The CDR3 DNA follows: TGTGCCAGCAGTTCCACAGGGTACAGATCCTACGAGCAGTACTTC.

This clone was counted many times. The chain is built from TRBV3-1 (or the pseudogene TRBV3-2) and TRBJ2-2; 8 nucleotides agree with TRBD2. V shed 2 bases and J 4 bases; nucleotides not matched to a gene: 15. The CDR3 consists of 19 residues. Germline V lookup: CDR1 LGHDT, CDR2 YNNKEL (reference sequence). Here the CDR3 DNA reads TGTGCCAGCAGCCAAACCCATGGGCCGCGGGGGGTCTTCACCGGGGAGCTGTTTTTT. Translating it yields CASSQTHGPRGVFTGELFF.

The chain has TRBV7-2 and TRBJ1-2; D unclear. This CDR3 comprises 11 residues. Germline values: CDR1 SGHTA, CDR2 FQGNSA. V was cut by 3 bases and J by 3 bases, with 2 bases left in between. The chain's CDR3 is CASSLDYGYTF. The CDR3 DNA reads TGTGCCAGCAGCTTGGACTATGGCTACACCTTC.